This T cell receptor beta chain is from a study of chemoradiotherapy in HPV16-positive cancers. Assay: immunoSEQ multiplex PCR; the TCRdb copy retains only in-frame clones and omits some. The sample lists about 12,000 clones; about 77% were seen once. Per germline, CDR1 MNHEY and CDR2 SMNVEV (reference sequence). V dropped 2 bases and J dropped 4 bases, with 12 bases sitting between them. The CDR3 covers 15 residues. This clone was counted between two and nine times. Sampling was conducted from a patient who underwent chemoradiotherapy. The genes are TRBV27 and TRBJ1-5; the D is unclear. The receptor's source is a human donor with HPV-associated anogenital cancer. CDR3 sequence (DNA): TGTGCCAGCAGTTTAGGTATGTCAAATAATCAGCCCCAGCATTTT. Protein sequence: CASSLGMSNNQPQHF.